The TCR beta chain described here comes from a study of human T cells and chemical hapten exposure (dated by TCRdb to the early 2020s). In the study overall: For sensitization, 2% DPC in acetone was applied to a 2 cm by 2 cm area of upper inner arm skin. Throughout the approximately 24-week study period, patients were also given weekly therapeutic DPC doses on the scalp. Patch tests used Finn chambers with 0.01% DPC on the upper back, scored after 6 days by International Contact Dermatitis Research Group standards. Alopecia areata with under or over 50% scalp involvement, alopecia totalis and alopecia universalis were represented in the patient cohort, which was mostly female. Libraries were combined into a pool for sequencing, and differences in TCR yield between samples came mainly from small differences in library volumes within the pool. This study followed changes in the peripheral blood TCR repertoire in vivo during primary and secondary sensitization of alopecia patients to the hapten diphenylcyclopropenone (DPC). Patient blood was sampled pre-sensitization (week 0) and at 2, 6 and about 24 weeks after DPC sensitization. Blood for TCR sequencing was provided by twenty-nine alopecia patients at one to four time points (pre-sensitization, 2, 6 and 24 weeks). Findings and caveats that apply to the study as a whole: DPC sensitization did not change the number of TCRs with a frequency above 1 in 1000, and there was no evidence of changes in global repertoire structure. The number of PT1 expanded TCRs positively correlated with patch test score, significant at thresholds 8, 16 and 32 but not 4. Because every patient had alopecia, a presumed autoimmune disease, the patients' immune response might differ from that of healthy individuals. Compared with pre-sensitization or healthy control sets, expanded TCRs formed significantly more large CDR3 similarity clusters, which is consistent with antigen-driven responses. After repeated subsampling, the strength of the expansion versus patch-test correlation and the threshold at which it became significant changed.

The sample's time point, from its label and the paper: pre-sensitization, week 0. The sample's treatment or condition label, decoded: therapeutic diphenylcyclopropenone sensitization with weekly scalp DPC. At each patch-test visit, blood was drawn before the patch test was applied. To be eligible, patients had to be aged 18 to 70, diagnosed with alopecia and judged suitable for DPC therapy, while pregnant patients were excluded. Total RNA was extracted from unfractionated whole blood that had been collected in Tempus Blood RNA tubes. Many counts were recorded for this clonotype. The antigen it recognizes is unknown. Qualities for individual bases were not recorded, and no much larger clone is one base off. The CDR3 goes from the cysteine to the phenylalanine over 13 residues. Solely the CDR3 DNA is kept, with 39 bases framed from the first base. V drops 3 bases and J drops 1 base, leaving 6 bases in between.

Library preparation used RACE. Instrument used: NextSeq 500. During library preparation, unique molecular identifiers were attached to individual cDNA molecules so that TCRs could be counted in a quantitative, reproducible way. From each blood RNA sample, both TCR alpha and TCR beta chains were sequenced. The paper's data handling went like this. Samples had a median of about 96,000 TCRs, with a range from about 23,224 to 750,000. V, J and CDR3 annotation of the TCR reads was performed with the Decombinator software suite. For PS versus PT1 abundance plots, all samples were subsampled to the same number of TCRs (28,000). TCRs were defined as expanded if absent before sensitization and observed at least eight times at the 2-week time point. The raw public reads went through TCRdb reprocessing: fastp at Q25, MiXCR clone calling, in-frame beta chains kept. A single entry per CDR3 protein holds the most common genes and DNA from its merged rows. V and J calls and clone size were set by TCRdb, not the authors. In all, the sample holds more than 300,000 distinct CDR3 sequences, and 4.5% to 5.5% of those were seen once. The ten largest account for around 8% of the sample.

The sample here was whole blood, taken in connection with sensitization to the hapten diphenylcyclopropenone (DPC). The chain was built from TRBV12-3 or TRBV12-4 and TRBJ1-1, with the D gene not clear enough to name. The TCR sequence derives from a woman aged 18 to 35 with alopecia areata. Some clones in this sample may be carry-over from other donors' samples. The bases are TGTGCCAGCAGTTTTAAGGGGAACACTGAAGCTTTCTTT. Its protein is CASSFKGNTEAFF.